The sequence of this T cell receptor (beta chain) was determined in a study of glioma-infiltrating T cells. Whole-study findings and limits: Tissue-blood divergence was below expectation in non-neoplastic patients, above in gliomas. Only very few CDR3 sequences appeared in both tissue and blood.

Using RNA template, CDR3s of TCR alpha and beta were amplified with iRepertoire arm-PCR. One-step reverse transcription and amplification started from approximately 100-400 ng of tissue mRNA or PBMC total RNA. TCRdb reprocessed the multiplex PCR reads with MiXCR, giving one entry per CDR3 protein. The table shows approximately 190,000 distinct CDR3 sequences, with roughly a third occurring only once. The sample holds many counts of this clonotype. Its specificity is unknown. The V gene lost 2 bases and the J gene lost 10 bases, with 12 bases spanning the gap. From germline, CDR1 is LGHDT and CDR2 YNNKEL (reference sequence). This CDR3 comprises 14 residues.

V gene TRBV3-1 combines with J gene TRBJ1-6; D not certain. Specimen: glioma tissue, nonneoplastic brain tissue, or PBMCs (not recorded which). This sequence was found in a human donor with low-grade glioma or glioblastoma, undergoing nonglioma brain surgery, or in good health (not recorded which). The CDR3: CASSQPYEGSPLHF. The CDR3 DNA follows: TGTGCCAGCAGCCAACCATATGAGGGCTCACCCCTCCACTTT.